This T cell receptor beta chain was observed in a study of cytomegalovirus exposure and HLA in healthy donors. Study-level findings and limits: With later analysis, a missense DCLRE1C variant became linked to TCR beta V- and J-gene trimming.

Researchers ran the PCR with 60 Vbeta and 13 Jbeta primers. Produced via immunoSEQ multiplex PCR; TCRdb's table is partial and in-frame only. Of approximately 70,000 clones in the sample, more than 70% are singletons; the top ten hold more than 7.5%. Details on this clone: No antigen is known for it.

V lost 3 bases and J 6 bases, leaving 11 bases between the germline ends. CDR1 is SNHLY and CDR2 is FYNNEI in the germline V gene. CDR3 length equals 13 residues. Sequenced: PBMCs. This TCR derives from a man in his forties or fifties in good health and CMV-seronegative. The V gene is TRBV2, the J gene TRBJ1-2; D might be TRBD1 (5 bases). The CDR3 here is CASSEGGWDGYTF. CDR3 nucleotides: TGTGCCAGCAGTGAGGGGGGGTGGGATGGCTACACCTTC.